Shown below are 4 T cell receptor beta chains from a single sample sequenced in a study of regulatory T cells in long-lasting Graves disease. Indicated time point: newly diagnosed GD, antithyroid drugs for less than 3 months. PBMC-derived RNA was used for the TCR library. Arm-PCR of CDR3 regions with iRepertoire HTBI primers generated TCR beta libraries. TCRdb reprocessed the multiplex PCR reads via MiXCR and lists one record per CDR3 protein. The sample contains about 220,000 distinct CDR3 sequences, roughly 19% of which appear only once. These records were also assigned to another study, of T cells in Graves' hyperthyroidism and ophthalmopathy.

Sequencing was performed on peripheral blood mononuclear cells (PBMCs), taken at new diagnosis, from a patient treated with antithyroid drugs. These receptors all come from a woman in her 30s with Graves disease.

This clonotype was picked up a small number of times. The genes are TRBV11-2 and TRBJ1-2, with 7 nucleotides matching TRBD1. CDR1 and CDR2 from the germline V gene are SGHAT and FQNNGV. V shed 4 bases and J 1 base; nucleotides not matched to a gene: 9. The CDR3 extends over 16 amino acids. This chain's CDR3 is CASSSPETGSNYGYTF. CDR3 in DNA: TGTGCCAGCAGCTCACCCGAGACAGGGAGTAACTATGGCTACACCTTC. The variable domain in full, with the rest retrieved from reference TRBV11-2 and TRBJ1-2, is EAGVAQSPRYKIIEKRQSVAFWCNPISGHATLYWYQQILGQGPKLLIQFQNNGVVDDSQLPKDRFSAERLKGVDSTLKIQPAKLEDSAVYLCASSSPETGSNYGYTFGSGTRLTVV.

Regarding this clonotype: A far more abundant clone sits one base away, making this likely a read error. The rearrangement uses TRBV12-3 or TRBV12-4 and TRBJ2-5; 7 bases are a match to TRBD1. V was pared by 5 bases and J by 2 bases, with 8 bases of the junction left unmatched. There are 15 residues in the CDR3. CDR3 amino acids: CASSDTQGVQETQYF. Written as DNA, the CDR3 is TGTGCCAGCAGTGATACCCAGGGGGTTCAAGAGACCCAGTACTTC.

This clonotype was found many times. The chain has TRBV12-3 or TRBV12-4 and TRBJ1-2; D not certain. The CDR3 is made up of 13 amino acids. Deletions cut 5 bases from V and 0 bases from J, with 7 bases between. This CDR3 reads CASSPQTNYGYTF. As DNA, the CDR3 is TGTGCCAGCAGTCCCCAAACTAACTATGGCTACACCTTC.

The gene calls are TRBV12-3 or TRBV12-4 and TRBJ2-5; 12 bases map to TRBD2. This CDR3 spans 16 amino acids. Unmatched junction bases numbered 4, after V lost 1 base and J lost 4 bases. The CDR3 loop is CASSLGLAGVSETQYF. The DNA of the CDR3 is TGTGCCAGCAGTTTAGGACTAGCGGGAGTTTCAGAGACCCAGTACTTC.